This TCR beta chain was observed in a study of Ad26.COV2.S vaccination and SARS-CoV-2 variants. In the study overall: Recipients of Ad26.COV2.S got it intramuscularly, once or twice 56 days apart. Study results and caveats: Measurement of non-spike TCR breadth gave similar results in vaccine and placebo recipients.

V trimming: 5 bases; J trimming: 7 bases; junction bases outside the gene matches: 14. Germline assignment: CDR1 LNHDA and CDR2 SQIVND (reference sequence). The CDR3 spans 16 residues. To note about this clone: Its specificity is unknown.

The sample's treatment: around 19 received Ad26.COV2.S at low or high dose, single or two shots; five or six received placebo; per-sample allocation not given. On day 63 after the first injection, vaccine and placebo recipients gave samples. Repertoires were generated with immunoSEQ multiplex PCR, while TCRdb's copy carries only in-frame clones and drops some. In the table there are some 250,000 clones, 88% of which are singletons. The chain joins TRBV19 to TRBJ2-3, with 8 bases lining up with TRBD1. The source was peripheral blood, collected in a trial of Ad26.COV2.S vaccine versus placebo. The receptor comes from a person aged 18 to 65 who received the Ad26.COV2.S COVID-19 vaccine or a placebo. Here the CDR3 DNA reads TGTGCCAGTAGTGCCCCTCAGGGGGCCGATTTGAATACGCAGTATTTT. It codes for CASSAPQGADLNTQYF.